The rows below give T cell receptor beta chains drawn from one sample of a study of beta chain features in type 1 diabetes. The method was immunoSEQ multiplex PCR; TCRdb's version includes in-frame clones alone and lacks a portion of them. The sample contains fewer than 250,000 clones, 9% to 10% of which appear only once. Sequencing used naive CD4+ T cells from blood. The receptors originated from a woman younger than 35 in good health. Each CDR3 is given without its conserved first and last residue. The D gene is left open where the match is weak. Size is stated for part of the rows, as once, few or many counts, or as a class when the clone is expanded.

j_call: TRBJ2-1
clone_size: few
d_call: -
v_call: TRBV5-1
cdr3_aa: ASSIRGYNEQF

j_call: TRBJ2-1
clone_size: -
d_call: -
v_call: TRBV5-5
cdr3_aa: ASLGGVVNEQF

j_call: TRBJ1-5
clone_size: -
d_call: TRBD1
v_call: TRBV29-1
cdr3_aa: SVVSRADRGSNQPQH

j_call: TRBJ1-1
clone_size: few
d_call: -
v_call: TRBV6-5
cdr3_aa: ASSPWTDLNTEAF

j_call: TRBJ2-1
clone_size: few
d_call: TRBD2
v_call: TRBV19
cdr3_aa: ASSRWEGRPSYNEQF

j_call: TRBJ1-2
clone_size: -
d_call: -
v_call: TRBV2
cdr3_aa: ASSESAGPYGYT

j_call: TRBJ1-5
clone_size: -
d_call: TRBD1
v_call: TRBV4-2
cdr3_aa: ASSQPGQGLMGPQH

j_call: TRBJ2-3
clone_size: few
d_call: -
v_call: TRBV14
cdr3_aa: ASSHELAPGDTQY

j_call: TRBJ2-7
clone_size: -
d_call: TRBD1
v_call: TRBV28
cdr3_aa: ASISGTASYEQY

j_call: TRBJ2-7
clone_size: -
d_call: TRBD1
v_call: TRBV7-6
cdr3_aa: ASSLAPGQNYEQY

j_call: TRBJ2-3
clone_size: few
d_call: TRBD1
v_call: TRBV19
cdr3_aa: ASSSGQGLTDTQY

j_call: TRBJ1-1
clone_size: few
d_call: -
v_call: TRBV18
cdr3_aa: ASSPQGPGDHEAF

j_call: TRBJ2-7
clone_size: few
d_call: -
v_call: TRBV5-4
cdr3_aa: ASSSGQPKSYEQY

j_call: TRBJ1-5
clone_size: -
d_call: TRBD1
v_call: TRBV2
cdr3_aa: ASRLSTGLSIDQPQH

j_call: TRBJ2-2
clone_size: -
d_call: TRBD1
v_call: TRBV7-2
cdr3_aa: ASSARPGQRTGELF

j_call: TRBJ2-3
clone_size: few
d_call: TRBD2
v_call: TRBV7-2
cdr3_aa: ASSPWDSGVRTDTQY

j_call: TRBJ2-7
clone_size: -
d_call: -
v_call: TRBV2
cdr3_aa: ASRPGWRNNYEQY